Below are 11 T cell receptor beta chains sequenced from a single sample in a study of beta chain features in type 1 diabetes. Expressed TCRB transcripts were sequenced because the entire RNA isolate underwent reverse transcription. Sequencing was performed with immunoSEQ multiplex PCR; in TCRdb, only in-frame clones are kept and a portion is missing. The sample holds approximately 150,000 clones, about 9.1% seen once. Sequencing was done on a sample of central memory CD4+ T cells from blood. Every receptor here comes from a woman in her 40s in good health.

This clone was seen a handful of times. This chain joins TRBV19 and TRBJ2-2; unclear D gene. Trimming took off 7 bases at V and 0 bases at J, with 9 bases between the two ends. The CDR3 consists of 14 residues. The germline gives CDR1 LNHDA, CDR2 SQIVND (reference sequence). The CDR3 loop is CASTLGPNTGELFF. The CDR3 DNA reads TGTGCCAGTACCCTGGGCCCGAACACCGGGGAGCTGTTTTTT.

The V and J genes are TRBV7-2 and TRBJ2-4; D gene ambiguous. With 5 bases removed from V and 6 bases from J, the gap between germline ends came to 17 bases. CDR1 SGHTA and CDR2 FQGNSA come from the germline V gene. The CDR3 is 15 residues long. This CDR3 reads CASSVSILTGNIQYF. The CDR3 DNA reads as TGTGCCAGCAGCGTGAGTATCCTGACGGGAAACATTCAGTACTTC.

The J gene is TRBJ2-7, the V gene TRBV9, with 12 bases identical to TRBD1. The germline gives CDR1 SGDLS, CDR2 YYNGEE. V was clipped by 0 bases and J by 6 bases; unmatched bases: 13. CDR3 length equals 18 residues. This chain's CDR3 is CASSVASSPGQGAFEQYF. Here the CDR3 DNA reads TGTGCCAGCAGCGTAGCCTCTTCCCCGGGACAGGGGGCCTTCGAGCAGTACTTC.

This clone was found a few times. J is TRBJ2-3 and V is TRBV5-1; 11 nucleotides align to TRBD2. Trimming removed 0 bases from V and 4 bases from J; junction bases left unmatched: 7. The CDR3 is 17 amino acids. The germline gives CDR1 SGHRS, CDR2 YFSETQ. DNA for the CDR3: TGCGCCAGCAGCTTGGGACTAGCGGGGCCGGGGGCAGATACGCAGTATTTT. As protein: CASSLGLAGPGADTQYF. Together with reference TRBV5-1 and TRBJ2-3, the CDR3 gives the full variable domain: KAGVTQTPRYLIKTRGQQVTLSCSPISGHRSVSWYQQTPGQGLQFLFEYFSETQRNKGNFPGRFSGRQFSNSRSEMNVSTLELGDSALYLCASSLGLAGPGADTQYFGPGTRLTVL.

The chain is built from TRBV5-1 and TRBJ1-5, with D possibly being TRBD1 (5 bases). Trimming removed 1 base from V and 0 bases from J, with 14 bases in between. The CDR3 consists of 17 residues. The germline V gene encodes CDR1 SGHRS and CDR2 YFSETQ. The CDR3 is CASSLLSGESSNQPQHF. The CDR3 DNA follows: TGCGCCAGCAGCTTGCTTTCGGGGGAAAGTAGCAATCAGCCCCAGCATTTT.

The chain combines TRBV5-1 with TRBJ2-1, with a tentative D call TRBD1 (5 bases). Trimming took off 5 bases at V and 4 bases at J, with 19 bases between the two ends. The CDR3 is 16 residues long. Germline CDR1 is SGHRS and CDR2 is YFSETQ. The CDR3, as DNA: TGCGCCAGCAGTTCCCTAGTAGGGGCGCGTTACAATGAGCAGTTCTTC. Its protein product is CASSSLVGARYNEQFF.

This clone was counted many times. CDR3 protein: CSVDGRDNTDTQYF. For the CDR3, the DNA is TGCAGCGTTGACGGGAGGGACAACACAGATACGCAGTATTTT. This sequence joins TRBV29-1 and TRBJ2-3, with 8 bases aligning to TRBD2. Germline CDR1 and CDR2: SQVTM and ANQGSEA. The CDR3 length is 14 residues. The junction had 4 bases not matched to a gene; V was cut back by 3 bases and J by 2 bases.

The genes are TRBV15 and TRBJ2-7; a weak D match, TRBD2 (5 bases). Per the germline V gene, CDR1 is LNHNV and CDR2 is YYDKDF (reference sequence). The CDR3 length is 15 residues. The germline V and J ends were trimmed by 5 bases and 0 bases, with 14 bases remaining between them. The CDR3 here is CATSPRGQTSYEQYF. Written as DNA, the CDR3 is TGTGCCACCAGCCCCCGCGGGCAGACCTCCTACGAGCAGTACTTC.

V is TRBV5-1 and J is TRBJ2-7, with TRBD1 identical over 8 bases. CDR1 is SGHRS and CDR2 is YFSETQ in the germline V gene. This CDR3 is built from 15 residues. Trimming took 3 bases from V and 2 from J; bases not matched to a gene: 7. The CDR3 protein is CASSSRTGSTYEQYF. Written as DNA, the CDR3 is TGCGCCAGCAGCTCGCGGACAGGGTCAACCTACGAGCAGTACTTC.

This clone was observed a few times. The gene calls are TRBV21-1 and TRBJ2-1; no check of the table's D call, TRBD1, against the DNA was made. TRBV21-1 is flagged as a pseudogene. This CDR3 has 17 residues. In nucleotides, the CDR3 is TGTGCCAGCAGCAAAGTGCCGATACTGGACAGATACAATGAGCAGTTCTTC. Translated, it gives CASSKVPILDRYNEQFF.

The V gene is TRBV27, the J gene TRBJ1-2; D not resolved. CDR1 and CDR2 (germline): MNHEY, SMNVEV (reference sequence). Trimming pared 0 bases from V and 2 bases from J, leaving 7 bases between. The CDR3 contains 14 residues. CDR3 residues: CASSLSSGNYGYTF. The CDR3 DNA follows: TGTGCCAGCAGTTTATCATCGGGGAACTATGGCTACACCTTC.